What follows are 29 T cell receptor beta chains derived from one specimen sequenced in a study of OX40 agonist ivuxolimab in advanced cancers. The repertoire was sequenced with immunoSEQ multiplex PCR; TCRdb's copy has only in-frame clones and lacks some. The sample consists of around 30,000 clones, approximately 86% of them appearing once. The material sequenced was CD4+ or CD8+ T cells sorted from blood, taken in a trial of the OX40 agonist ivuxolimab. These receptors all stem from an adult with an advanced solid tumor such as melanoma, head and neck, liver or kidney cancer.

This chain uses TRBV10-2 with TRBJ2-5; no definite D call. Looked up from germline, CDR1 is WSHSY and CDR2 is SAAADI. Between the trimmed V and J ends, which lost 1 base and 5 bases, there was a span of 11 bases. CDR3 size: 14 residues. The CDR3 region is CASSEWAIEETQYF. The DNA for the CDR3 is TGCGCCAGCAGTGAGTGGGCTATAGAGGAGACCCAGTACTTC.

V is TRBV15 and J is TRBJ1-1, with D possibly TRBD1 on 6 matching bases. Germline CDR1 is LNHNV and CDR2 is YYDKDF (reference sequence). The CDR3 runs to 17 residues. V lost 0 bases to trimming and J lost 0 bases, with 14 bases between them. The chain's CDR3 is CATSRDRQGIVNTEAFF. The CDR3 nucleotides are TGTGCCACCAGCAGAGATAGGCAGGGGATCGTGAACACTGAAGCTTTCTTT.

This clone occurred once. The same CDR3 also results from other DNA sequences found in this sample. The chain recombines TRBV28 with TRBJ1-1; tentative D call: TRBD1 (6 bases). Trimming removed 2 bases at V and 2 bases at J, with 9 bases between. The CDR3 contains 14 residues. Germline CDR1 MDHEN, CDR2 SYDVKM. CDR3 amino acids: CASSLEQGNTEAFF. Here the CDR3 DNA reads TGTGCCAGCAGTTTAGAACAGGGAAACACTGAAGCTTTCTTT.

This chain joins TRBV11-1 and TRBJ2-7, with no clear D. This CDR3 is built from 13 residues. Germline CDR1 and CDR2: SGHAT and FQDESV (reference sequence). V was clipped by 11 bases and J by 2 bases, with 16 bases between them. CDR3 residues: CACSPGGTYEQYF. The CDR3 bases are TGTGCCTGCTCCCCGGGCGGAACCTACGAGCAGTACTTC.

V gene TRBV28 combines with J gene TRBJ2-3; either TRBD1 or TRBD2 may fit D (5 bases each). Trimming cost V 3 bases and J 0 bases, with 16 bases left between them. The CDR3 covers 17 residues. Looked up from germline, CDR1 is MDHEN and CDR2 is SYDVKM. The CDR3 here is CASSLSSEGLSTDTQYF. CDR3 DNA: TGTGCCAGCAGTTTGTCCTCTGAGGGGCTAAGCACAGATACGCAGTATTTT.

The chain combines TRBV7-9 with TRBJ1-1; a weak D match, TRBD1 (5 bases). Germline V gives CDR1 SEHNR, CDR2 FQNEAQ (reference sequence). There are 12 residues in the CDR3. V gave up 5 bases and J gave up 6 bases, with 10 bases separating them. CDR3 coding DNA: TGTGCCAGCAGCCCGGGACTGCCTGAAGCTTTCTTT. It translates to CASSPGLPEAFF.

This chain links TRBV11-2 with TRBJ2-2, with no clear D. The CDR3 contains 15 residues. V lost 6 bases and J 2 bases, leaving 13 bases between the germline ends. CDR1 is SGHAT, CDR2 FQNNGV, per germline. The CDR3 DNA follows: TGTGCCAGCAGTGCGGTGGCAGACAACACCGGGGAGCTGTTTTTT. Its protein is CASSAVADNTGELFF.

The sample holds one count of this clone. CDR3 protein: CASSVGGTPGLAIDEQFF. The CDR3, as DNA: TGTGCCAGCAGCGTAGGGGGGACTCCGGGACTAGCGATCGATGAGCAGTTCTTC. The chain couples TRBV9 to TRBJ2-1; 10 nucleotides line up with TRBD2. The CDR3 sequence is 18 residues long. The germline V gene has CDR1 SGDLS and CDR2 YYNGEE. J gave up 8 bases and V 0 bases, and 14 bases lay outside the gene matches. Combining the CDR3 with reference TRBV9 and TRBJ2-1 gives the whole variable domain DSGVTQTPKHLITATGQRVTLRCSPRSGDLSVYWYQQSLDQGLQFLIQYYNGEERAKGNILERFSAQQFPDLHSELNLSSLELGDSALYFCASSVGGTPGLAIDEQFFGPGTRLTVL.

V and J are TRBV28 and TRBJ1-2; 9 bases agree with TRBD1. The CDR3 spans 14 residues. From germline, CDR1 is MDHEN and CDR2 SYDVKM. The ends lost 6 bases at V and 3 bases at J; junction bases unmatched: 5. CDR3 sequence: CASRGTGGDYGYTF. For the CDR3, the DNA is TGTGCCAGCAGAGGAACAGGGGGCGACTATGGCTACACCTTC.

This clone has only a few counts. In DNA form, the CDR3 reads TGTGCCAGCAGGTCAAGCGGGGGGGCCGGGGACGAGCAGTACTTC. Translating gives CASRSSGGAGDEQYF. This chain uses TRBV27 with TRBJ2-7; 10 bases fit TRBD2. Germline loops: CDR1 MNHEY, CDR2 SMNVEV (reference sequence). The V gene end was trimmed by 6 bases and the J gene end by 5 bases; junction bases not matched to a gene: 10. The CDR3 totals 15 residues.

This sequence joins TRBV7-2 and TRBJ2-6; no reliable D call. The CDR3 is made up of 15 amino acids. Germline lookup yields CDR1 SGHTA and CDR2 FQGNSA. V was clipped by 2 bases and J by 0 bases, with 5 bases between them. The CDR3 DNA is TGTGCCAGCAGCTTACAGGCCTCTGGGGCCAACGTCCTGACTTTC. It yields the protein CASSLQASGANVLTF. The full variable domain, its missing parts supplied by reference TRBV7-2 and TRBJ2-6, is GAGVSQSPSNKVTEKGKDVELRCDPISGHTALYWYRQSLGQGLEFLIYFQGNSAPDKSGLPSDRFSAERTGGSVSTLTIQRTQQEDSAVYLCASSLQASGANVLTFGAGSRLTVL.

The table lists this clone with a few counts. The rearrangement uses TRBV5-4 and TRBJ1-2; TRBD1 is a possible D gene (5 bases). V lost 0 bases, J lost 6 bases, and 15 bases lay in between. This CDR3 is 15 amino acids long. The germline V gene encodes CDR1 SGHNT and CDR2 YYREEE (reference sequence). In DNA, the CDR3 is TGTGCCAGCAGCTTGGGGGACCTTATAGTGGATGGCTACACCTTC. This sequence encodes CASSLGDLIVDGYTF.

The rearrangement links TRBV9 to TRBJ2-5, with D maybe TRBD2 (6 bases). CDR1 is SGDLS, CDR2 YYNGEE, per germline. The CDR3 extends over 15 amino acids. The germline V and J ends were trimmed by 0 bases and 5 bases, with 14 bases remaining between them. The CDR3 bases are TGTGCCAGCAGCGTAGACCCAACTAGCCTGGAGACCCAGTACTTC. Amino acid sequence: CASSVDPTSLETQYF.

This clone was detected a few times. The chain links TRBV11-3 to TRBJ2-3; 8 bases map to TRBD2. This CDR3 spans 16 amino acids. The J segment lost 2 bases and the V segment lost 5 bases, leaving 9 bases of the junction unmatched. Germline V gene data show CDR1 as SGHNT and CDR2 as YENEEA. CDR3 in amino acids: CASSPHRSGDTDTQYF. In DNA, the CDR3 is TGTGCCAGCAGCCCACATCGTAGCGGGGACACAGATACGCAGTATTTT.

V usage is TRBV18 and J usage is TRBJ2-5; D call uncertain. CDR1 is KGHSH and CDR2 is LQKENI in the germline V gene. The V end lost 3 bases, the J end lost 0 bases, and 5 bases lay between the germline ends. The CDR3 is 13 residues long. Here the CDR3 reads CASSPSYQETQYF. In DNA form, the CDR3 reads TGTGCCAGCTCACCCTCGTACCAAGAGACCCAGTACTTC.

The sample holds one count of this clone. The J gene is TRBJ2-7, the V gene TRBV30; possibly TRBD2 for D (5 bases). V was clipped by 4 bases and J by 2 bases, with 15 bases between them. This CDR3 has 14 residues. Germline-derived CDR1 and CDR2 are GTSNPN and SVGIG (reference sequence). CDR3 nucleotides: TGTGCCTGGACCGAGGGATCAAGACCCTACGAGCAGTACTTC. Amino acids: CAWTEGSRPYEQYF.

This chain connects TRBV5-1 to TRBJ2-2; D gene ambiguous. Per germline, CDR1 SGHRS and CDR2 YFSETQ. V was cut by 5 bases and J by 6 bases, with 5 bases left in between. The CDR3 runs to 11 residues. The CDR3 DNA reads as TGCGCCAGCAGAAGGTCCGGGGAGCTGTTTTTT. Protein: CASRRSGELFF.

The chain employs TRBV7-3 and TRBJ2-1, with D perhaps TRBD1 or TRBD2 (6 bases each). The CDR3 runs 15 residues. Trimming took off 2 bases at V and 6 bases at J, with 14 bases between the two ends. The germline V gene has CDR1 SGHTA and CDR2 FQGTGA. CDR3: CASSLDGGHFNEQFF. In nucleotides, the CDR3 is TGTGCCAGCAGCTTAGACGGGGGACATTTCAATGAGCAGTTCTTC.

The rearrangement uses TRBV6-5 and TRBJ2-7; TRBD2 matches 7 bases. CDR1 is MNHEY, CDR2 SVGAGI, per germline. After removal of 2 bases from V and 0 bases from J, the junction contained 4 bases not matched to a gene. The CDR3 contains 15 residues. The CDR3 here is CASSYRGGTSYEQYF. CDR3 in DNA: TGTGCCAGCAGTTACCGCGGGGGTACCTCCTACGAGCAGTACTTC.

The chain recombines TRBV27 with TRBJ2-1, with D maybe TRBD2 (5 bases). Germline CDR1 reads MNHEY; CDR2 reads SMNVEV (reference sequence). The V end was cut by 7 bases, the J end by 2 bases, with 6 bases between. CDR3 length: 12 residues. The CDR3: CASKGAYNEQFF. The CDR3 bases are TGTGCCAGCAAGGGAGCCTACAATGAGCAGTTCTTC.

The chain has TRBV2 and TRBJ1-6; D is ambiguous. Per the germline V gene, CDR1 is SNHLY and CDR2 is FYNNEI. Trimming left V 0 bases short and J 4 bases short, with 7 bases between. The CDR3 extends over 15 amino acids. Written as DNA, the CDR3 is TGTGCCAGCAGTGAAGCTGGTATTTATAATTCACCCCTCCACTTT. Translating it yields CASSEAGIYNSPLHF.

J is TRBJ1-2 and V is TRBV5-5; perhaps TRBD1 as D (6 bases). The CDR3 consists of 14 residues. Between the trimmed V and J ends, which lost 5 bases and 4 bases, there was a span of 15 bases. CDR1 and CDR2 from the germline V gene are SGHKS and YYEKEE (reference sequence). This CDR3 is CASRHRVLLYGYTF. For the CDR3, the DNA is TGTGCCAGCAGACACAGGGTCCTCCTCTATGGCTACACCTTC. The entire variable domain, with the rest obtained from reference TRBV5-5 and TRBJ1-2, is as follows: DAGVTQSPTHLIKTRGQQVTLRCSPISGHKSVSWYQQVLGQGPQFIFQYYEKEERGRGNFPDRFSARQFPNYSSELNVNALLLGDSALYLCASRHRVLLYGYTFGSGTRLTVV.

The chain employs TRBV7-8 and TRBJ2-7; TRBD1 aligns across 12 bases. CDR1 is SGHVS, CDR2 FQNEAQ, per germline. V lost 4 bases, J lost 4 bases, and 11 bases stayed unmatched. CDR3 size: 17 residues. The CDR3 nucleotides are TGTGCCAGCAGCTCCACAGTCGGGACAGGGGGCAGGTACGAGCAGTACTTC. As protein: CASSSTVGTGGRYEQYF. Full variable domain (missing parts from reference TRBV7-8 and TRBJ2-7): GAGVSQSPRYKVAKRGQDVALRCDPISGHVSLFWYQQALGQGPEFLTYFQNEAQLDKSGLPSDRFFAERPEGSVSTLKIQRTQQEDSAVYLCASSSTVGTGGRYEQYFGPGTRLTVT.

This clone was seen a single time. The rearrangement links TRBV29-1 to TRBJ1-2; D call uncertain. Germline CDR1 and CDR2: SQVTM and ANQGSEA. Trimming removed 4 bases at V and 6 bases at J, with 9 bases between. The CDR3 contains 11 residues. The chain's CDR3 is CSVAGLDGYTF. Written as DNA, the CDR3 is TGCAGCGTTGCTGGGTTAGATGGCTACACCTTC.

V and J are TRBV10-3 and TRBJ2-7; TRBD1 matches 9 bases. Germline-derived CDR1 and CDR2 are ENHRY and SYGVKD. This CDR3 comprises 14 residues. After removal of 11 bases from V and 5 bases from J, the junction contained 13 bases not matched to a gene. This CDR3 is CAARQGQGPHEQYF. In DNA form, the CDR3 reads TGTGCCGCCCGCCAGGGACAGGGCCCCCACGAGCAGTACTTC.

This clone occurred once. J is TRBJ2-7 and V is TRBV7-7; D may be TRBD2 (6 bases). This CDR3 has 15 residues. Germline assignment: CDR1 SSHAT and CDR2 FNYEAQ (reference sequence). The V and J ends lost 5 bases and 2 bases respectively, with 16 bases between them. As DNA, the CDR3 is TGTGCCAGCAGCCCAGGAGGGATAGGCCCCTACGAGCAGTACTTC. Its translation is CASSPGGIGPYEQYF.

The V gene is TRBV19, the J gene TRBJ2-3; 9 bases are a match to TRBD2. The CDR3 contains 15 residues. V trimming: 2 bases; J trimming: 3 bases; junction bases outside the gene matches: 3. CDR1 LNHDA and CDR2 SQIVND come from the germline V gene (reference sequence). In nucleotides, the CDR3 is TGTGCCAGTAGTATACTAGCGGGGCCGACAGATACGCAGTATTTT. Amino acids: CASSILAGPTDTQYF.

As DNA, the CDR3 is TGTGCCAGCAGTGTACTAGGGACTAGCGAACAAGAGACCCAGTACTTC. It yields the protein CASSVLGTSEQETQYF. The V gene is TRBV27, the J gene TRBJ2-5; 10 bases line up with TRBD2. Germline CDR1 and CDR2: MNHEY and SMNVEV (reference sequence). The CDR3 is 16 amino acids. The V segment lost 5 bases and the J segment 2 bases; nucleotides outside the gene matches: 8.

J is TRBJ2-7 and V is TRBV5-1; a weak D match, TRBD2 (5 bases). Trimming removed 1 base at V and 0 bases at J, with 11 bases between. There are 15 residues in the CDR3. Germline V lookup: CDR1 SGHRS, CDR2 YFSETQ. CDR3 sequence (DNA): TGCGCCAGCAGCTTGTTAACGGGGAACTCCTACGAGCAGTACTTC. Residues: CASSLLTGNSYEQYF. Based on the CDR3 plus reference TRBV5-1 and TRBJ2-7, the full variable domain is KAGVTQTPRYLIKTRGQQVTLSCSPISGHRSVSWYQQTPGQGLQFLFEYFSETQRNKGNFPGRFSGRQFSNSRSEMNVSTLELGDSALYLCASSLLTGNSYEQYFGPGTRLTVT.